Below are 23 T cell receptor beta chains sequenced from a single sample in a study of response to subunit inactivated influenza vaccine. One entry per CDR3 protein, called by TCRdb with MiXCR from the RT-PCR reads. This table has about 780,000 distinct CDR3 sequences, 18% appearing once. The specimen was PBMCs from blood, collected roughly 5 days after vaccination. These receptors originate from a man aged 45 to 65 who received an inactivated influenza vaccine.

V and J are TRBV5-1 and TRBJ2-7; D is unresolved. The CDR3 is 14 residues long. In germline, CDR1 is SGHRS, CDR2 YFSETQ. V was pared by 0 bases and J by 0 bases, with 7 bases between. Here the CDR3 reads CASSLAMGSYEQYF. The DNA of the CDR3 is TGCGCCAGCAGCTTGGCCATGGGCTCCTACGAGCAGTACTTC.

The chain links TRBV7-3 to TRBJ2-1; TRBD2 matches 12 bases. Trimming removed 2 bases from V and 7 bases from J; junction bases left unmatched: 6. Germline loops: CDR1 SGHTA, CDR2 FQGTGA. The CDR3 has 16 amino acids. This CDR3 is CASSLFASGRDNEQFF. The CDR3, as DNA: TGTGCCAGCAGCTTATTCGCTAGCGGGAGGGATAATGAGCAGTTCTTC.

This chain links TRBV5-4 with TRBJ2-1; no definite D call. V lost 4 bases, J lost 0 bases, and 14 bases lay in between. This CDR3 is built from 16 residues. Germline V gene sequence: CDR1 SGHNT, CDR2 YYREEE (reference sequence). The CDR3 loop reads CASSPGGRGSYNEQFF. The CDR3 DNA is TGTGCCAGCAGCCCAGGTGGGCGCGGCTCCTACAATGAGCAGTTCTTC.

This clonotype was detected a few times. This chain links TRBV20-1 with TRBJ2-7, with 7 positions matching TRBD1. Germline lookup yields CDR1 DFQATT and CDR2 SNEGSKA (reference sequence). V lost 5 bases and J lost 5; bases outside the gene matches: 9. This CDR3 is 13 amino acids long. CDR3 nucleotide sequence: TGCAGTGCTGGAAGCGACAGGGTAGACGAGCAGTACTTC. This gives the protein CSAGSDRVDEQYF.

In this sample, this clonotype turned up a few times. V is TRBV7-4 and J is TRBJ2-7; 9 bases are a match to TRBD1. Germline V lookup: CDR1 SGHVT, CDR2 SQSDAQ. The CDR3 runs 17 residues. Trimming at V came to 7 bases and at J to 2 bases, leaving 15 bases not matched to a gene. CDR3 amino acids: CASTRTGGERVAYEQYF. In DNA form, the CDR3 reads TGTGCCAGCACCAGAACAGGGGGCGAGCGGGTGGCCTACGAGCAGTACTTC.

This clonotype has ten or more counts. CDR3 region: CASSLVSGIHYNEQFF. The DNA of the CDR3 is TGTGCCAGCAGTTTAGTCTCAGGGATTCACTACAATGAGCAGTTCTTC. J is TRBJ2-1 and V is TRBV12-3 or TRBV12-4; perhaps TRBD1 as D (5 bases). This CDR3 has 16 residues. V lost 1 base to trimming and J lost 3 bases, with 13 bases between them.

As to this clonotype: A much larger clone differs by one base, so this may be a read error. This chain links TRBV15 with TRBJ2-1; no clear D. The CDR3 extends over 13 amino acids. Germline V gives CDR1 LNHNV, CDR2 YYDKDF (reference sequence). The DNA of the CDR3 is TGTGCCACCAGTCAGGCGCTCGACAATGGGCAGTTCTTC. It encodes CATSQALDNGQFF. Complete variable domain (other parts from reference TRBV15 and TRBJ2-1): DAMVIQNPRYQVTQFGKPVTLSCSQTLNHNVMYWYQQKSSQAPKLLFHYYDKDFNNEADTPDNFQSRRPNTSFCFLDIRSPGLGDTAMYLCATSQALDNGQFFGPGTRLTVL.

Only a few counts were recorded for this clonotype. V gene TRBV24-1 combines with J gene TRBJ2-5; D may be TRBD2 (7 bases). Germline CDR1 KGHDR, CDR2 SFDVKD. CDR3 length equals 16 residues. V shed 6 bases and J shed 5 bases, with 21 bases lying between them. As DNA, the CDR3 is TGTGCCACCAGTCGGAAGGGGGAGGGCTGGTTGGAGACCCAGTACTTC. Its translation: CATSRKGEGWLETQYF.

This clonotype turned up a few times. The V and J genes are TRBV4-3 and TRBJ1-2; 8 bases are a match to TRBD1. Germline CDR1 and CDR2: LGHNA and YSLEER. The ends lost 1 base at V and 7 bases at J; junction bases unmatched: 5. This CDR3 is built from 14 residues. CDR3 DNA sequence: TGCGCCAGCAGCCAAGGGACAGGGTACGGTGGCTACACCTTC. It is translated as CASSQGTGYGGYTF.

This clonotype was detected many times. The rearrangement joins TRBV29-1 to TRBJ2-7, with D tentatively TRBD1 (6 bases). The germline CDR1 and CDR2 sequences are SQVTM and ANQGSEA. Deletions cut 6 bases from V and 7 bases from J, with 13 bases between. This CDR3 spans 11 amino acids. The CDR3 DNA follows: TGCAGCGTCGGACAGTCCGTGGAGCAGTACTTC. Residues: CSVGQSVEQYF.

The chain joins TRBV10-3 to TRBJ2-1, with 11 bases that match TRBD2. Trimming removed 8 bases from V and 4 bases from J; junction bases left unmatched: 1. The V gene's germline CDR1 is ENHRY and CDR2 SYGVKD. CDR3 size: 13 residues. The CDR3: CAILAGGYNEQFF. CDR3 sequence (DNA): TGTGCCATCTTAGCGGGAGGGTACAATGAGCAGTTCTTC.

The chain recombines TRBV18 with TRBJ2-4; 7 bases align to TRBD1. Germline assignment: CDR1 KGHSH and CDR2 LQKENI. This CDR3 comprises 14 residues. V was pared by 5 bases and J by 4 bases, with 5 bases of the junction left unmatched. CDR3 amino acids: CASSSYRGKNIQYF. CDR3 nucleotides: TGTGCCAGCTCATCGTACAGGGGTAAAAACATTCAGTACTTC. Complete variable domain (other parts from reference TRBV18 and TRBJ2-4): NAGVMQNPRHLVRRRGQEARLRCSPMKGHSHVYWYRQLPEEGLKFMVYLQKENIIDESGMPKERFSAEFPKEGPSILRIQQVVRGDSAAYFCASSSYRGKNIQYFGAGTRLSVL.

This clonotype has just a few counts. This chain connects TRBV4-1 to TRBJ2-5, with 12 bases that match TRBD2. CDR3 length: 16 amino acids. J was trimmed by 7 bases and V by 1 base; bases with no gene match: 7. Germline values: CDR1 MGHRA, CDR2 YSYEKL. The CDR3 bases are TGCGCCAGCAGCCAAGGCCTAGCGGGGGGGCCCGTGACCCAGTACTTC. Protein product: CASSQGLAGGPVTQYF.

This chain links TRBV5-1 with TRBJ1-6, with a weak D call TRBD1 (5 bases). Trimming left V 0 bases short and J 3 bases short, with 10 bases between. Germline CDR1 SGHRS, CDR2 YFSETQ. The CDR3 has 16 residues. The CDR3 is CASSLVGQRYNSPLHF. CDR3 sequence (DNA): TGCGCCAGCAGCTTGGTAGGACAACGCTATAATTCACCCCTCCACTTT.

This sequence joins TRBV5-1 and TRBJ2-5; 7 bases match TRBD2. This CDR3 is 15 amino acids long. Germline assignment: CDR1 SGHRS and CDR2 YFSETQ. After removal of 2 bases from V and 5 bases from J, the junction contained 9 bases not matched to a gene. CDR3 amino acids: CASSLSSGPLETQYF. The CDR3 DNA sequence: TGCGCCAGCAGCTTATCTAGCGGCCCTTTGGAGACCCAGTACTTC.

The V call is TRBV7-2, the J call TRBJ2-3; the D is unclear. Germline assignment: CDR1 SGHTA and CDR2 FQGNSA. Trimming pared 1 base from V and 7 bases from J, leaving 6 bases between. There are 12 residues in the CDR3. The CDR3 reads CASSLEPYTQYF. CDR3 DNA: TGTGCCAGCAGCTTAGAGCCGTATACGCAGTATTTT.

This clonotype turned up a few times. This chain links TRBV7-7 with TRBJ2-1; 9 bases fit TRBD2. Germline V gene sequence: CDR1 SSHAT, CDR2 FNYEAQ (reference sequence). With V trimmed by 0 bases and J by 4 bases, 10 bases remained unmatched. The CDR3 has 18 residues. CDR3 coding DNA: TGTGCCAGCAGCTTAGCCGTTAGCGGGGGTCCGATATACAATGAGCAGTTCTTC. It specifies CASSLAVSGGPIYNEQFF.

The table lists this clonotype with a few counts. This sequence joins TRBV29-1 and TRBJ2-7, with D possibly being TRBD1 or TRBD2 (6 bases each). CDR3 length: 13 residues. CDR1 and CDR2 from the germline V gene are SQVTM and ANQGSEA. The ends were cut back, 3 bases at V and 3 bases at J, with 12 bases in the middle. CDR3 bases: TGCAGCGTTGACGGGGGCGAGGGCTACGAGCAGTACTTC. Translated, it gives CSVDGGEGYEQYF.

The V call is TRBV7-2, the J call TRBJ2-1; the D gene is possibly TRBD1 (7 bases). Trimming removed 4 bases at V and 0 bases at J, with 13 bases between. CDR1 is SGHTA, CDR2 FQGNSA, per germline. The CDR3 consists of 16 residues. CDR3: CASSSQGGPSYNEQFF. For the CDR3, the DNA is TGTGCCAGCAGCTCTCAGGGGGGCCCCTCCTACAATGAGCAGTTCTTC.

For the CDR3, the DNA is TGTGCCAGCAGCCCAGAGACACTAATCACCGGGGAGCTGTTTTTT. This encodes CASSPETLITGELFF. The chain joins TRBV6-2 or TRBV6-3 to TRBJ2-2, with no clear D. The germline V and J ends were trimmed by 6 bases and 4 bases, with 15 bases remaining between them. Germline CDR1 is MNHEY and CDR2 is SVGEGT. The CDR3 covers 15 residues.

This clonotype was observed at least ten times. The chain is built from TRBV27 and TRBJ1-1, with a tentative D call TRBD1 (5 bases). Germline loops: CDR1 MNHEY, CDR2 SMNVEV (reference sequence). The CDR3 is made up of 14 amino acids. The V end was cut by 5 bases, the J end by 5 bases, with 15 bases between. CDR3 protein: CASSPLPGGTEAFF. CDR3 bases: TGTGCCAGCAGTCCCCTCCCGGGGGGGACTGAAGCTTTCTTT.

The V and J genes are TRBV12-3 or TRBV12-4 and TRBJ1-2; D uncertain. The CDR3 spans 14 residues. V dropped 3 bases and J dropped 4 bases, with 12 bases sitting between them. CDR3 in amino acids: CASSLNPLIYGYTF. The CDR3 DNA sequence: TGTGCCAGCAGTTTGAACCCACTTATCTATGGCTACACCTTC.

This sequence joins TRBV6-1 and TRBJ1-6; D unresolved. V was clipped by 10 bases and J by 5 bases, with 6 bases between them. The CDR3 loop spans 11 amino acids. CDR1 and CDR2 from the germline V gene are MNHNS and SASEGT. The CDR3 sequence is CATHNNSPLHF. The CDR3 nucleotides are TGTGCCACACACAATAATTCACCCCTCCACTTT.